This is a list of T cell receptor beta chains from one sample in a study of T cell responses to AZD1222 COVID-19 vaccine. Produced via immunoSEQ multiplex PCR; TCRdb's table is partial and in-frame only. The sample consists of around 180,000 clones, around 89% of them appearing once. Sequenced material: peripheral blood, taken 28 days after the second AZD1222 dose. The receptors originated from an adult who received the AZD1222 COVID-19 vaccine. CDR3s include the opening cysteine and the closing phenylalanine or tryptophan. The listing skips clone size in some rows; elsewhere it reads once, few, many or a size class.

TRBJ2-1 TRBV19 NA CASSSLASYNEQFF
TRBJ2-7 TRBV6-5 NA CASSLWGEGRYEQYF
TRBJ2-5 TRBV7-9 NA CASSLSVRTQETQYF
TRBJ2-2 TRBV6-5 NA CASSYSIAGGTGELFF
TRBJ1-1 TRBV3-1/TRBV3-2 NA CASSLRGTEAFF
TRBJ1-4 TRBV3-1/TRBV3-2 NA CASSYRGIGEKLFF
TRBJ2-7 TRBV7-2 NA CASRRPGLAGGPHEQYF
TRBJ1-5 TRBV18 few CASSPSDNQPQHF
TRBJ1-5 TRBV28 NA CAGGGNSNQPQHF
TRBJ2-7 TRBV18 NA CASSPGTSGPYEQYF
TRBJ1-1 TRBV18 NA CASSPPGSRDTEAFF
TRBJ1-1 TRBV5-4 NA CASSPDRDTEAFF
TRBJ2-7 TRBV3-1/TRBV3-2 NA CASSIPELAGFYEQYF
TRBJ2-5 TRBV11-2 NA CASNLGQMGETQYF
TRBJ2-1 TRBV12-3/TRBV12-4 NA CASILLGSLKQFF
TRBJ2-7 TRBV28 NA CASSERTSGIYEQYF
TRBJ1-1 TRBV30 NA CAWSSQGNTEAFF
TRBJ2-7 TRBV6-5 NA CASSYPAPEQYF
TRBJ2-7 TRBV7-2 NA CASRKGQSSSYEQYF
TRBJ2-7 TRBV6-5 NA CASIGPGQAYEQYF
TRBJ1-6 TRBV7-2 NA CASSPRENSPLHF
TRBJ2-2 TRBV7-3 NA CASSLDYNTGELFF
TRBJ2-2 TRBV10-3 NA CAISEGGTGELFF
TRBJ2-3 TRBV28 few CASSALAGGVDTQYF
TRBJ2-3 TRBV4-1 NA CASSHHSGRAYGTQYF
TRBJ2-7 TRBV12-3/TRBV12-4 NA CASSLTSGEQYF
TRBJ1-1 TRBV19 NA CASSFNIGVNTEAFF
TRBJ2-7 TRBV19 NA CASSLRGDRDYEQYF
TRBJ2-5 TRBV7-2 few CASSLNPTGETQYF
TRBJ1-2 TRBV9 once CASSVGPGDGYTF
TRBJ2-1 TRBV27 once CASSPRISSYNEQFF
TRBJ2-7 TRBV5-1 once CASSLLGLDAYEQYF
TRBJ2-3 TRBV18 NA CASSPLPAGVVDTQYF
TRBJ2-7 TRBV14 NA CASSQRSGTISYEQYF
TRBJ2-5 TRBV7-9 once CASSPTWGETQYF
TRBJ2-2 TRBV19 once CASTPRGLAGDTGELFF
TRBJ1-2 TRBV5-8 NA CASSHTRVNYGYTF
TRBJ2-5 TRBV19 NA CASSDPRTSGALETQYF
TRBJ2-6 TRBV5-6 NA CASTSAVGRGANVLTF
TRBJ2-7 TRBV28 NA CASRPTRGTYEQYF
TRBJ1-5 TRBV4-1 few CASNSIQNSNQPQHF
TRBJ2-2 TRBV6-5 NA CASSQTSGRVGELFF
TRBJ2-1 TRBV2 NA CASSVGTSVDEQFF
TRBJ1-1 TRBV19 NA CASTPRGVSNTEAFF
TRBJ2-1 TRBV9 NA CASSLRDSRWDEQFF
TRBJ1-2 TRBV7-9 NA CASSLGTYYGYTF
TRBJ1-6 TRBV11-1 NA CASSYERTANSPLHF
TRBJ1-1 TRBV5-1 NA CASSHGTGNTEAFF
TRBJ2-1 TRBV7-3 NA CASSSEPIGTSGRVEQFF